Reported below is one T cell receptor (beta chain). Its target is not known. It was CD45RO-negative cells, positively selected for CCR7, that made up naive CD8 cells, with terminally differentiated effector memory CD45RA+ cells excluded. The source of the sample is a study of shared clonotypes between healthy human individuals. Study-level findings and limits: Among the subsets, naive ones generally showed larger estimated richness than memory ones. Sampling involved blood alone; tissue repertoires likely differ.

Germline assignment: CDR1 SGHVS and CDR2 FQNEAQ. Trimming left V 5 bases short and J 2 bases short, with 12 bases between. The CDR3 has 15 amino acids. Running of the assay took place at deep level. The material for each subset, its genomic DNA, was split evenly across several immunoSEQ plates. Method: immunoSEQ multiplex PCR; TCRdb's copy keeps in-frame clones and lacks some. The table lists about 2 million clones, about 95% of them singletons, with 1.2% in the top ten. The sample comprised naive CD8+ T cells sorted from blood. The J gene is TRBJ2-2, the V gene TRBV7-8; TRBD2 is a possible D gene (5 bases). This clonotype originated in a man aged 18 to 30 in good health. As DNA, the CDR3 is TGTGCCAGCAGCGGCGAAGCGGATAACACCGGGGAGCTGTTTTTT. It yields the protein CASSGEADNTGELFF.